This T cell receptor (beta chain) appears in the sequencing data of a study of T cell responses to AZD1222 COVID-19 vaccine (dated by TCRdb to the early 2020s). About the investigation overall: Because spike-specific TCR depth and breadth did not differ between the two schedules, AZD1222 recipients who got a second dose at roughly 4 weeks were pooled with those who got a second dose at roughly 12 weeks. A total of under 250 trial participants underwent TCR sequencing, of whom 200 to 220 had received two doses of AZD1222 and about 25 had received two doses of the MenACWY control vaccine. Trial participants were enrolled into age subgroups of 18-55, 56-69 and 70-plus years, which contained roughly 140, 27 and 60 TCR-sequenced participants, respectively.

The CDR3 regions of human TCRbeta chains were subjected to immunosequencing. The original methods were these. Repertoire TCRs were matched against a reference library of SARS-CoV-2-specific TCRs generated with the MIRA antigen-specificity platform. Breadth was defined as the fraction of unique TCRs that were SARS-CoV-2-associated. Depth was defined as the fraction of total T cells that were SARS-CoV-2-associated. Using the MIRA data, each spike-specific TCR was assigned both to the spike region to which the TCR was reactive and to a CD4 or CD8 class. Log10-transformed breadth and depth values were compared by one-way ANOVA with Sidak's multiple comparisons tests. This immuneACCESS table, as held by TCRdb, lists in-frame sequences with V and J called but not all clones. Of the missing ones, under half trace to an unresolved V gene in checked studies; the others have no known cause. V and J calls and clone size are those listed in that table; D and trimming were worked out from the DNA. A total of under 150,000 clones appear in this sample, 90% of them only once. The ten largest clones take up 3.4% of the sample.

What the authors observed across the whole study: No day 14 peak-response samples were available, so repertoires were characterized only after the peak T cell response. Conclusions about previously exposed vaccinees are limited because only a handful of AZD1222 recipients were SARS-CoV-2 seropositive at baseline. Nearly half of unique spike-specific TCRs reportedly recognized epitopes outside regions mutated in the B.1.351 and B.1.1.7 variants. Participants were mostly white British and included more females than males, and it was suggested by the authors that clonal diversity may have been underestimated. A significant rise in spike-specific TCR breadth and depth was observed after two AZD1222 doses relative to day 0 and relative to MenACWY recipients. CD4 TCRs associated with the vaccine covered the entire spike protein, and the dominant responses were in regions 160-218 and 743-854. The 56-69-year group was small, and its depth increase did not reach significance, likely because of low power.

The sample's time point, from its label and the paper: baseline before first vaccination. Samples from vaccinated people were obtained from the UK trials COV001 and COV002, which included a single-blind randomized controlled phase 2/3 trial of AZD1222 (ChAdOx1 nCoV-19) in healthy adults. For TCRbeta chain sequencing, PBMC samples from trial participants were taken at day 0 and at day 28 after the second dose. This clone has more than one count but fewer than ten. Its specific antigen is unknown. Base qualities were left out, and no much larger clone turns up one base away. The sample was peripheral blood, taken on day 0 of AZD1222 vaccination. This receptor was taken from an adult in good health.

CDR3 sequence: CASSFDTGGSRGEKLFF. The DNA sequence reads TGTGCCAGCAGCTTCGATACAGGGGGCAGTCGGGGAGAAAAACTGTTTTTT. The chain employs TRBV7-9 and TRBJ1-4, with TRBD1 identical over 9 junction bases. From a lookup of the germline V gene (reference sequence), CDR1 and CDR2 are SEHNR and FQNEAQ. After removal of 3 bases from V and 8 bases from J, the junction retains 13 bases not matched to a gene. From the cysteine through the phenylalanine, the CDR3 covers 17 amino acids. Of all the DNA, just the CDR3 is kept, 51 bases in frame from base 1.